The clone carrying this T cell receptor (beta chain) was observed many times. The sample belongs to a study of blood T cell repertoires in COVID-19. About the research overall: PBMCs, B-cell-depleted T cells, or T cells were the source of the cDNA or gDNA that made up the material.

Produced via immunoSEQ multiplex PCR; TCRdb's table is partial and in-frame only. In the table there are about 240,000 clones, around 89% of which are singletons. V shed 5 bases and J shed 3 bases, with 13 bases lying between them. This CDR3 region has 15 residues. Germline V gene data show CDR1 as SGHTA and CDR2 as FQGNSA. Two negative PCRs, clearance, or symptom resolution had been documented for recovered Cohort 3 donors. V and J are TRBV7-2 and TRBJ1-4; D may be TRBD1 (6 bases). The TCR was taken from a woman between 25 and 40 years old who had recovered from COVID-19. The sequenced sample consisted of PBMCs or T cells enriched from blood (not recorded which). CDR3 in amino acids: CASSLWRTANEKLFF. The CDR3 DNA reads as TGTGCCAGCAGCCTCTGGAGGACAGCTAATGAAAAACTGTTTTTT.